This paragraph reports one T cell receptor beta chain. Antigen unknown. In germline, CDR1 is DFQATT, CDR2 SNEGSKA (reference sequence). The CDR3 is 12 residues long. V lost 0 bases and J 2 bases, leaving 4 bases between the germline ends. MiXCR was run by TCRdb on the reads, yielding one entry per CDR3 protein. The data contain a few hundred thousand distinct CDR3 sequences, approximately 25% of them singletons. This entry belongs to a study of T cell repertoires in cytomegalovirus infection. Across the whole study: Signatures in public TCR beta sequences pointed to both CMV infection and matching HLA type.

Study-level results: Cumulative public TCR beta family frequency identified CMV carriers with the relevant HLA. HLA-C-restricted CMV-specific TCR beta clonotypes prevailed in the ex vivo response.

This sequence was found in a human donor in good health (CMV status not recorded). Some clones in this sample may be carry-over from other donors' samples. The chain has TRBV20-1 and TRBJ2-5; D remains ambiguous. Material: PBMCs. CDR3 protein: CSAREIQETQYF. The CDR3 DNA reads TGCAGTGCTAGAGAGATACAAGAGACCCAGTACTTC.